Below are 9 T cell receptor beta chains sequenced from a single sample in a study of blood T cells in healthy people across ages. Primed by a sample-barcoded 5' primer and a J-beta primer mix, a second PCR proceeded for about 7 to 11 cycles. TCRdb independently ran MiXCR on the 5' RACE reads; one entry per CDR3 protein. The profile shows 1,100,000 or so distinct CDR3 sequences, more than 40% of them singletons. The sequencing input was blood. Receptors were obtained from a woman aged 60-70 years in good health.

J is TRBJ2-3 and V is TRBV30, with 7 bases lining up with TRBD2. CDR1 and CDR2 (germline): GTSNPN, SVGIG (reference sequence). V was clipped by 6 bases and J by 6 bases; unmatched bases: 18. The CDR3 totals 16 residues. CDR3 DNA sequence: TGTGCCTGCCAACAGTCGGAAAAGCGGGACGGTGATACGCAGTATTTT. It is translated as CACQQSEKRDGDTQYF.

The V gene is TRBV7-3, the J gene TRBJ2-5, with a tentative D call TRBD1 (6 bases). The CDR3 is 14 amino acids. CDR1 and CDR2 from the germline V gene are SGHTA and FQGTGA. V lost 0 bases, J lost 11 bases, and 16 bases lay in between. The CDR3 reads CASSLTRGGPEQYF. CDR3 nucleotides: TGTGCCAGCAGCTTAACCAGAGGGGGTCCTGAGCAGTACTTC.

J is TRBJ2-7 and V is TRBV9, with TRBD2 identical over 11 bases. V shed 0 bases, J shed 7 bases, and the junction held 21 bases outside the gene matches. Germline V lookup: CDR1 SGDLS, CDR2 YYNGEE. This CDR3 has 20 residues. The CDR3 bases are TGTGCCAGCAGCGTAGCGACTAGCGGGAACCATTTGAGCTCCTACAATGAGCAGTACTTC. The encoded protein is CASSVATSGNHLSSYNEQYF.

This rearrangement joins TRBV7-9 to TRBJ1-1; a weak D match, TRBD1 (6 bases). This CDR3 has 15 residues. Germline V CDR1 and CDR2: SEHNR, FQNEAQ (reference sequence). Deletions cut 3 bases from V and 4 bases from J, with 15 bases between. The CDR3 coding sequence is TGTGCCAGCAGCTTTTATGGGGGGCTGGGCACTGAAGCTTTCTTT. This gives the protein CASSFYGGLGTEAFF. The whole variable domain, remainder taken from reference TRBV7-9 and TRBJ1-1, is DTGVSQNPRHKITKRGQNVTFRCDPISEHNRLYWYRQTLGQGPEFLTYFQNEAQLEKSRLLSDRFSAERPKGSFSTLEIQRTEQGDSAMYLCASSFYGGLGTEAFFGQGTRLTVV.

This clonotype has just a few counts. The chain joins TRBV20-1 to TRBJ2-7; D possibly corresponds to TRBD1 (5 bases). Germline V gives CDR1 DFQATT, CDR2 SNEGSKA (reference sequence). The CDR3 runs 14 residues. Trimming removed 3 bases at V and 0 bases at J, with 12 bases between. CDR3 sequence reads: CSASQGSDSYEQYF. The CDR3 nucleotides are TGCAGTGCTAGTCAGGGATCCGACTCCTACGAGCAGTACTTC.

This clonotype was picked up many times. The rearrangement uses TRBV7-2 and TRBJ2-1; D possibly matches TRBD1 or TRBD2 (6 bases each). Germline lookup yields CDR1 SGHTA and CDR2 FQGNSA. This CDR3 has 13 amino acids. V gave up 1 base and J gave up 8 bases, with 9 bases separating them. The CDR3 sequence is CASSLEGGDEQFF. CDR3 coding DNA: TGTGCCAGCAGCTTAGAGGGGGGTGATGAGCAGTTCTTC.

There are a few counts of this clonotype. The rearrangement uses TRBV28 and TRBJ2-5; D is undetermined. Germline CDR1 MDHEN, CDR2 SYDVKM. Trimming shortened V by 4 bases and J by 2 bases, and 14 bases separated the two germline ends. The CDR3 is 15 residues long. CDR3 residues: CASSSTALIQETQYF. The DNA of the CDR3 is TGTGCCAGCAGTTCTACAGCTTTAATTCAAGAGACCCAGTACTTC.

The chain employs TRBV6-1 and TRBJ2-4, with D perhaps TRBD1 (5 bases). The J call is in doubt because the DNA end fits TRBJ2-7 better. Germline V gene data show CDR1 as MNHNS and CDR2 as SASEGT. The CDR3 covers 14 residues. CDR3 nucleotide sequence: TGTGCCAGCAGTGTCAGGGTAAATGCCGACGAGCAGTACTTC. This gives the protein CASSVRVNADEQYF.

V is TRBV12-5 and J is TRBJ2-3; 7 nucleotides align to TRBD2. This CDR3 spans 14 amino acids. V lost 6 bases, J lost 3 bases, and 6 bases stayed unmatched. CDR1 and CDR2 (germline): LGHNT, FRNRAP. CDR3 loop: CASGHGTNTDTQYF. The DNA of the CDR3 is TGTGCTAGTGGCCATGGGACTAATACAGATACGCAGTATTTT.